The next 11 T cell receptor beta chains were all read from a single sample in a study of identical twins. TCRdb itself ran the 5' RACE reads through MiXCR, one entry per CDR3 protein. The sample includes a few hundred thousand distinct CDR3 sequences, more than 20% of them seen just once. The sample also formed part of further work on T cells expressing NK-cell markers.

The sequencing input was CD4+ T cells sorted from blood. Receptors were obtained from a woman younger than 35 in good health.

The chain combines TRBV20-1 with TRBJ2-1; 11 nucleotides match TRBD2. The CDR3 is 15 amino acids. Germline V lookup: CDR1 DFQATT, CDR2 SNEGSKA (reference sequence). The V segment lost 6 bases and the J segment 6 bases; nucleotides outside the gene matches: 10. The CDR3 DNA sequence: TGCAGTGCCCTCTCACCCGGACTAGCGGGCAATGAGCAGTTCTTC. Translating it yields CSALSPGLAGNEQFF.

This clonotype has a handful of counts. The rearrangement uses TRBV20-1 and TRBJ2-3, with 7 positions matching TRBD2. J gave up 4 bases and V 3 bases, and 10 bases lay outside the gene matches. CDR3 length: 15 residues. The germline CDR1 and CDR2 sequences are DFQATT and SNEGSKA (reference sequence). The CDR3 DNA reads as TGCAGTGCTAGCCCCAGCGGGAAAGTGCCAGATACGCAGTATTTT. Its translation: CSASPSGKVPDTQYF.

The J gene is TRBJ2-6, the V gene TRBV27, with D unresolved. V was pared by 1 base and J by 1 base, with 5 bases between. The CDR3 totals 15 residues. Germline V CDR1 and CDR2: MNHEY, SMNVEV (reference sequence). CDR3 in DNA: TGTGCCAGCAGTTTATGGGGATCTGGGGCCAACGTCCTGACTTTC. Encoded protein: CASSLWGSGANVLTF.

This chain connects TRBV12-3 or TRBV12-4 to TRBJ2-2; the D is unclear. V lost 5 bases and J lost 6, with 7 bases in between. This CDR3 comprises 12 residues. CDR3 protein: CASSPISGELFF. CDR3 DNA sequence: TGTGCCAGCAGTCCAATATCCGGGGAGCTGTTTTTT.

The chain combines TRBV29-1 with TRBJ1-1; no definite D call. V was clipped by 2 bases and J by 3 bases, with 10 bases between them. Germline CDR1 reads SQVTM; CDR2 reads ANQGSEA. There are 13 residues in the CDR3. The CDR3 protein is CSVEPGRDTEAFF. CDR3 nucleotide sequence: TGCAGCGTTGAACCCGGTAGAGACACTGAAGCTTTCTTT.

The DNA for the CDR3 is TGTGCCAGCAGCATAGCGGGGGGGCAGGGAGATACGCAGTATTTT. Its protein product is CASSIAGGQGDTQYF. The J gene is TRBJ2-3, the V gene TRBV9; 11 nucleotides match TRBD2. Losses at the gene ends were 4 bases for V and 5 bases for J; bases not matched to a gene: 6. Germline V gene lookup returns CDR1 SGDLS and CDR2 YYNGEE. This CDR3 has 15 residues.

The table lists this clonotype with a few counts. The rearrangement joins TRBV2 to TRBJ2-5; D gene ambiguous. The CDR3 covers 11 residues. V was shortened by 8 bases and J by 5 bases, with 9 bases between the two germline ends. Germline V gene sequence: CDR1 SNHLY, CDR2 FYNNEI. The CDR3 DNA reads TGTGCCAGCGCCGCAGTTGAGACCCAGTACTTC. Amino acids: CASAAVETQYF.

The V and J genes are TRBV29-1 and TRBJ1-1; the match to TRBD1 covers 8 bases. This CDR3 region has 13 residues. V lost 4 bases, J lost 2 bases, and 3 bases stayed unmatched. Per the germline V gene, CDR1 is SQVTM and CDR2 is ANQGSEA. CDR3 bases: TGCAGCGTTGGACAGGGGAGCAACACTGAAGCTTTCTTT. As protein: CSVGQGSNTEAFF.

This clonotype was recorded a few times. V and J are TRBV10-3 and TRBJ2-1; 8 bases fit TRBD2. Germline values: CDR1 ENHRY, CDR2 SYGVKD. Trimming took 2 bases from V and 4 from J; bases not matched to a gene: 4. The CDR3 loop spans 15 amino acids. CDR3 amino acids: CAISETSGDYNEQFF. In DNA form, the CDR3 reads TGTGCCATCAGTGAGACTAGCGGCGATTACAATGAGCAGTTCTTC.

This clonotype was seen more than once but under ten times. The chain is built from TRBV19 and TRBJ2-3; TRBD1 aligns across 9 bases. The junction had 8 bases not matched to a gene; V was cut back by 7 bases and J by 3 bases. The V gene's germline CDR1 is LNHDA and CDR2 SQIVND (reference sequence). This CDR3 region has 15 residues. The CDR3 nucleotides read TGTGCCAGTAATCTCCGGGACAGGGCTACAGATACGCAGTATTTT. Encoded protein: CASNLRDRATDTQYF.

As DNA, the CDR3 is TGTGCCAGCAGCAGGACAGGGGAGTTAAGAACTGAAGCTTTCTTT. Translation gives CASSRTGELRTEAFF. The rearrangement uses TRBV7-9 and TRBJ1-1; TRBD1 matches 9 bases. The length of the CDR3 is 15 residues. V dropped 5 bases and J dropped 5; count of bases not matched to a gene: 9. CDR1 SEHNR and CDR2 FQNEAQ come from the germline V gene (reference sequence).